The entry below describes one T cell receptor beta chain. The PCR was carried out with 60 Vbeta primers and 13 Jbeta primers. TCRdb's copy holds only in-frame clones and misses some; the assay was immunoSEQ multiplex PCR. Altogether tens of thousands of clones are present, around two thirds being singletons, with the ten largest covering roughly 3.3%. The data were obtained in a study of cytomegalovirus exposure and HLA in healthy donors. This CDR3 region has 13 residues. CDR1 and CDR2 (germline): SNHLY, FYNNEI. Trimming at V came to 7 bases and at J to 4 bases, leaving 2 bases not matched to a gene. V is TRBV2 and J is TRBJ2-1, with 9 nucleotides matching TRBD2. The sequenced sample consisted of PBMCs. This TCR was recovered from a woman in her 30s in good health and CMV-seronegative. This CDR3 is CASMAGGYNEQFF. DNA of the CDR3: TGTGCCAGCATGGCGGGAGGGTACAATGAGCAGTTCTTC.